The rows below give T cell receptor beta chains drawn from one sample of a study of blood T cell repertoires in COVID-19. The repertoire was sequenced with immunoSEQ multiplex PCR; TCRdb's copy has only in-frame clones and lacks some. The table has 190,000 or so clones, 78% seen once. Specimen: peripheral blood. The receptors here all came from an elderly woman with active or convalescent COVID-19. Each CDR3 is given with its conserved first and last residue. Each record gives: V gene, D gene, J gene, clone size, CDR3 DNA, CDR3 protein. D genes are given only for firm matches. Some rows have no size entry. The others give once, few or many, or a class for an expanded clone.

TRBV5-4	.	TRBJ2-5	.	TGTGCCAGCAGCGGAGGGACAGCTCTTCAAGAGACCCAGTACTTC	CASSGGTALQETQYF
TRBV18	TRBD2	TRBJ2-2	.	TGTGCCAGCTCGCTTACTAGCGCAAGGGTCACCGGGGAGCTGTTTTTT	CASSLTSARVTGELFF
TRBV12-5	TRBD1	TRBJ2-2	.	TGTGCTAGTGGTTTTGAAGCAGGGGGGAACACCGGGGAGCTGTTTTTT	CASGFEAGGNTGELFF
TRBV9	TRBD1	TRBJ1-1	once	TGTGCCAGCAGCGTAGCAGGGGGCGTAGGCACTGAAGCTTTCTTT	CASSVAGGVGTEAFF
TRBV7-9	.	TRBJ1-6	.	TGTGCCAGCAGCTCGGGACACCTAAATAATTCACCCCTCCACTTT	CASSSGHLNNSPLHF
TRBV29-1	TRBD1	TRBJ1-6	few	TGCAGCGTTCGAACGGGACAGGGGGATTCACCCCTCCACTTT	CSVRTGQGDSPLHF
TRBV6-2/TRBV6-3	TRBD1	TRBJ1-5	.	TGTGCCAGCAGTTATTCCGGGACAGGGCTTTATAGCAATCAGCCCCAGCATTTT	CASSYSGTGLYSNQPQHF
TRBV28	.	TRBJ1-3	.	TGTGCCAGCAGTCACCGGGACACCATATATTTT	CASSHRDTIYF
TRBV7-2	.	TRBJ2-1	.	TGTGCCAGCGTTGGTTCTTTGGCGGGCAATGAGCAGTTCTTC	CASVGSLAGNEQFF
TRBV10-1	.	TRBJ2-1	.	TGCGCCAGCAGTGTGGGGCCGGTCAATGAGCAGTTCTTC	CASSVGPVNEQFF
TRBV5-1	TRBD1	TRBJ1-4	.	TGCGCCAGCAGCTTGGACAGGGGGCCGGTTTATGAAAAACTGTTTTTT	CASSLDRGPVYEKLFF
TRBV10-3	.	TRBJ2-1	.	TGTGCCATCAGTGATCCCTCGAAAGGGCAGGAGGAGTTCTTC	CAISDPSKGQEEFF
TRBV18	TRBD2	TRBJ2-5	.	TGTGCCAGCTCACCTTCCGGGACTAGCGGGGGAGAGACCCAGTACTTC	CASSPSGTSGGETQYF
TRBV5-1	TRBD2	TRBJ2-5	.	TGCGCCAGCAGCCTTGTAATAGCGGGGGGGGAGACCCAGTACTTC	CASSLVIAGGETQYF
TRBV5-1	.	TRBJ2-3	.	TGCGCCAGCAGGACCCAGGGGTTACCTAGCACAGATACGCAGTATTTT	CASRTQGLPSTDTQYF
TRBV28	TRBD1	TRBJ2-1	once	TGTGCCAGCAGTCCGGGGACAGGTTATAGGAGCTCCTACAATGAGCAGTTCTTC	CASSPGTGYRSSYNEQFF
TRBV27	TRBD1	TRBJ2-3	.	TGTGCCAGCAGTGAGGACAGGTCGGGCACAGATACGCAGTATTTT	CASSEDRSGTDTQYF
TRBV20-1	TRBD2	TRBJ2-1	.	TGCAGTGCTAGTAGCGGGGGGGCAAACTATGAGCAGTTCTTC	CSASSGGANYEQFF
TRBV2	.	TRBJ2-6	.	TGTGCCAGCCGCCGGGGCTCTGGGGCCAACGTCCTGACTTTC	CASRRGSGANVLTF
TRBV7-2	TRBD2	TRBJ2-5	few	TGTGCCAGCAGCTTGGGGGGGGTCCGAAAGACCCAGTACTTC	CASSLGGVRKTQYF
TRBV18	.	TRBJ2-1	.	TGTGCCAGCTCACCACCGTTAACAGGGTACTCCTACAATGAGCAGTTCTTC	CASSPPLTGYSYNEQFF
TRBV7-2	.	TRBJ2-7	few	TGTGCCAGCAGCGATAGCCCGACCTACGAGCAGTACTTC	CASSDSPTYEQYF
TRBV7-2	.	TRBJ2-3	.	TGTGCCAGCAGCTCGGACTCCCGCGCAGATACGCAGTATTTT	CASSSDSRADTQYF
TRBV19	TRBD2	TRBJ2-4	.	TGTGCCAGTAGTATAAGTTGGGCGGGGGGCCTAGCCAAAAACATTCAGTACTTC	CASSISWAGGLAKNIQYF
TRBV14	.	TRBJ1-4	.	TGTGCCAGCAGCCAAGACTCCAACCGCGCCGGGGACTTAACCTATGAAAAACTGTTTTTT	CASSQDSNRAGDLTYEKLFF
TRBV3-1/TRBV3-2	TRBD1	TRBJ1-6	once	TGTGCCAGCAGCCAAGAGGGGCGACAGGGCTTGTCTTTTAATTCACCCCTCCACTTT	CASSQEGRQGLSFNSPLHF
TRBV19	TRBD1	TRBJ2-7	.	TGTGCCAGCCGGGACAGGGGGCGAGAAGACGAGCAGTACTTC	CASRDRGREDEQYF
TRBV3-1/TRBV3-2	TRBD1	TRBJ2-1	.	TGTGCCAGCACCGACTACAGGGGCCGGCATGAGCAGTTCTTC	CASTDYRGRHEQFF
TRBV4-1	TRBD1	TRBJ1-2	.	TGCGCCAGCAGCCCATCCGAAACGGGACAGACTTATGGCTACACCTTC	CASSPSETGQTYGYTF
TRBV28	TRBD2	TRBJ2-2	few	TGTGCCAGCGGGGGGGGTTTAAACACCGGGGAGCTGTTTTTT	CASGGGLNTGELFF
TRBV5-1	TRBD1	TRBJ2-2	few	TGCGCCAGCAGCTTGGAGCCTCCTTCGGGACAGGAGACCGGGGAGCTGTTTTTT	CASSLEPPSGQETGELFF
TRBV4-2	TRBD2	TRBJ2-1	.	TGTGCCAGCAGCCAGAGTAGCGGGGGGGAACACAATGAGCAGTTCTTC	CASSQSSGGEHNEQFF
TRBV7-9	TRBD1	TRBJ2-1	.	TGTGCCAGCAGTTTTACGACAGGGGCGGCCAATGAGCAGTTCTTC	CASSFTTGAANEQFF
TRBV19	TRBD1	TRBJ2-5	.	TGTGCCAGTAGTATTCGACAGGGACCAGAGACCCAGTACTTC	CASSIRQGPETQYF
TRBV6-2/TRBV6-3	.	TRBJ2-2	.	TGTGCCAGCAGTCTCAGGGGCATCAGGAACACCGGGGAGCTGTTTTTT	CASSLRGIRNTGELFF
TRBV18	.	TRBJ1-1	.	TGTGCCAGCTCCCAAGACACCCCGGCGGCTTTCTTT	CASSQDTPAAFF
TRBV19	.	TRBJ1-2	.	TGTGCCAGTAGTATAGGCCAGGGGACGGTCTATGGCTACACCTTC	CASSIGQGTVYGYTF
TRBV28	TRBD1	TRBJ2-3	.	TGTGCCACCCTACCCTCCGCACAGGGGTTCGGAGATACGCAGTATTTT	CATLPSAQGFGDTQYF
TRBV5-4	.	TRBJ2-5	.	TGTGCCAGCAGCTCACAGGGACGGGAGACCCAGTACTTC	CASSSQGRETQYF
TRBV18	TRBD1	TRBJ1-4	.	TGTGCCAGCTCACCGGGGACAGGGGTCGAAAAACTGTTTTTT	CASSPGTGVEKLFF
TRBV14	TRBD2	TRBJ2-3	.	TGTGCCAGCAGCCAACCGGGACTAGCATCAGATACGCAGTATTTT	CASSQPGLASDTQYF
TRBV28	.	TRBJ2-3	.	TGTGCCAGCAGAAGGGGGGGGGATACGCAGTATTTT	CASRRGGDTQYF
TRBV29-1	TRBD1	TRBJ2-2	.	TGCAGCGTTAGGACAGGCGCGAACACCGGGGAGCTGTTTTTT	CSVRTGANTGELFF
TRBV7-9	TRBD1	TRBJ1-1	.	TGTGCCAGCAGCCTGACAGGGCTCAACACTGAAGCTTTCTTT	CASSLTGLNTEAFF